This T cell receptor beta chain came from a study of T cell responses to AZD1222 COVID-19 vaccine. TCRdb keeps only in-frame clones here, not all; method: immunoSEQ multiplex PCR. The sample holds 140,000 or so clones, just over 90% seen once. The CDR3 is 15 residues long. V gave up 3 bases and J gave up 5 bases; unmatched junction bases: 6. Germline CDR1 and CDR2: KGHSH and LQKENI. The sequence was obtained from an adult in good health. This rearrangement joins TRBV18 to TRBJ1-4; 7 bases are a match to TRBD1. This specimen consisted of peripheral blood, obtained on day 0 of AZD1222 vaccination. This chain's CDR3 is CASSPGTAANEKLFF. The CDR3 DNA reads TGTGCCAGCTCACCGGGGACAGCGGCAAATGAAAAACTGTTTTTT.